The 9 T cell receptor beta chains below come from one sample, sequenced in a study of blood T cell repertoires in COVID-19. The repertoire was sequenced with immunoSEQ multiplex PCR; TCRdb's copy has only in-frame clones and lacks some. The data contain 39,000 or so clones, 81% of them singletons. Source material: peripheral blood. The receptors were sampled from a man aged 35-49 years with active or convalescent COVID-19.

The chain carries TRBV10-3 and TRBJ1-1; the D gene is possibly TRBD1 (5 bases). Germline CDR1 is ENHRY and CDR2 is SYGVKD. The CDR3 spans 14 residues. Trimming left V 11 bases short and J 6 bases short, with 22 bases between. Written as DNA, the CDR3 is TGTGCCTCAAAGGCGGGACCCGCTGGCGCTGAAGCTTTCTTT. This translates into CASKAGPAGAEAFF.

This chain links TRBV6-1 with TRBJ2-7; 10 bases map to TRBD1. The CDR3 is 20 residues long. The V and J ends lost 3 bases and 5 bases, in that order; junction bases with no gene match: 22. The V gene's germline CDR1 is MNHNS and CDR2 SASEGT. The CDR3: CASSDKGYRDRGLQRHEQYF. For the CDR3, the DNA is TGTGCCAGCAGTGACAAAGGATACCGGGACAGGGGCCTCCAGCGCCACGAGCAGTACTTC.

The rearrangement uses TRBV2 and TRBJ2-5; D is uncertain. CDR1 and CDR2 (germline): SNHLY, FYNNEI. This CDR3 is built from 12 residues. V dropped 5 bases and J dropped 5 bases, with 9 bases sitting between them. As DNA, the CDR3 is TGTGCCAGCAGTATGCACTCGGAGACCCAGTACTTC. Translation gives CASSMHSETQYF.

The V gene is TRBV30, the J gene TRBJ1-5; D ambiguous. Germline loops: CDR1 GTSNPN, CDR2 SVGIG (reference sequence). Trimming removed 3 bases at V and 6 bases at J, with 15 bases between. The CDR3 runs 14 residues. CDR3 bases: TGTGCCTGGAGCCCCGGCGGAGGCACTCAGCCCCAGCATTTT. Translating it yields CAWSPGGGTQPQHF.

The chain employs TRBV19 and TRBJ2-1; D might be TRBD1 (6 bases). The CDR3 loop spans 15 amino acids. Trimming left V 3 bases short and J 0 bases short, with 9 bases between. The germline V gene encodes CDR1 LNHDA and CDR2 SQIVND (reference sequence). The CDR3 here is CASSMDSSSYNEQFF. CDR3 nucleotide sequence: TGTGCCAGTAGTATGGACAGCAGCTCCTACAATGAGCAGTTCTTC.

The V and J genes are TRBV25-1 and TRBJ2-7; 7 nucleotides agree with TRBD1. The CDR3 covers 12 residues. The trim removed 11 bases at V and 7 bases at J, leaving 11 bases unmatched. Per germline, CDR1 MGHDK and CDR2 SYGVNS. Here the CDR3 reads CAAVGQPGEQYF. The CDR3 region has the DNA TGTGCCGCAGTGGGACAGCCCGGGGAGCAGTACTTC.

The chain links TRBV27 to TRBJ1-2, with 9 bases identical to TRBD1. Germline-derived CDR1 and CDR2 are MNHEY and SMNVEV (reference sequence). V was pared by 3 bases and J by 9 bases, with 17 bases of the junction left unmatched. There are 17 residues in the CDR3. DNA for the CDR3: TGTGCCAGCAGTTTTACCGGTCTTGGGACAGGGAAGTTACGCTACACCTTC. It specifies CASSFTGLGTGKLRYTF.

The chain uses TRBV29-1 and TRBJ2-3; TRBD2 agrees at 7 bases. Germline trimming cut 1 base from V and 2 bases from J; bases unmatched to any gene: 3. Germline values: CDR1 SQVTM, CDR2 ANQGSEA. The CDR3 has 14 residues. DNA of the CDR3: TGCAGCGTTGAAGGGCGGGGGATCACAGATACGCAGTATTTT. As protein: CSVEGRGITDTQYF.

CDR3 coding DNA: TGTGCCAGCAGCCACGGACAGGGTCCTAACTATGGCTACACCTTC. Its protein product is CASSHGQGPNYGYTF. The chain is built from TRBV11-2 and TRBJ1-2, with 8 positions matching TRBD1. CDR3 length: 15 residues. Trimming took 5 bases from V and 0 from J; bases not matched to a gene: 5. The germline V gene has CDR1 SGHAT and CDR2 FQNNGV. The full variable domain, its missing parts supplied by reference TRBV11-2 and TRBJ1-2, is EAGVAQSPRYKIIEKRQSVAFWCNPISGHATLYWYQQILGQGPKLLIQFQNNGVVDDSQLPKDRFSAERLKGVDSTLKIQPAKLEDSAVYLCASSHGQGPNYGYTFGSGTRLTVV.